A selection of T cell receptor beta chains follows, all from one sample in a study of blood T cell repertoires in COVID-19. The assay was immunoSEQ multiplex PCR, and TCRdb's table has in-frame clones only and misses some. Counted here are some 190,000 clones, 70% to 90% occurring once; the ten biggest clones make up 5% to 7.5%. The material sequenced was peripheral blood. The receptors originated from a woman aged 40-49 years who had recovered from COVID-19. Both conserved end residues are trimmed from each CDR3. Each record gives: D gene, V gene, J gene, CDR3 protein. The D gene is left open where the match is weak.

>TRBD1|TRBV5-1|TRBJ2-5
ASSLGQGAQETQY
>TRBD2|TRBV7-3|TRBJ2-7
ASSPGTTGEQY
>NA|TRBV14|TRBJ2-7
ASNIQGSYEQY
>NA|TRBV10-3|TRBJ1-3
AIGPSGNTIY
>NA|TRBV12-3/TRBV12-4|TRBJ2-1
ASSFNNEQF
>TRBD1|TRBV28|TRBJ1-1
ASSLELAGTGILNTEAF
>TRBD1|TRBV27|TRBJ1-6
ASSSQGGNSPLH
>NA|TRBV29-1|TRBJ2-1
SPAGEQNEQF
>NA|TRBV18|TRBJ2-5
ASSHQALFFNVQETQY
>TRBD1|TRBV5-1|TRBJ1-6
ASRDRENSPLH
>NA|TRBV5-6|TRBJ1-2
ASKRQAFPYGYT
>TRBD1|TRBV6-1|TRBJ2-7
ASSEETGGAYEQY
>NA|TRBV11-2|TRBJ2-2
ASSQISTGTFRTGELF
>NA|TRBV6-6|TRBJ1-1
ASSLPQGSEAF
>TRBD1|TRBV19|TRBJ2-7
ASAETGINYEQY
>NA|TRBV12-3/TRBV12-4|TRBJ2-7
ASSLRDEQY
>TRBD1|TRBV7-2|TRBJ1-6
ASSLEGGARNSPLH
>NA|TRBV6-5|TRBJ1-1
ASRQGSANTEAF
>NA|TRBV19|TRBJ2-7
ASSIAAGMTYEQY
>TRBD1|TRBV12-3/TRBV12-4|TRBJ2-7
ASSPGTGNEQY
>TRBD1|TRBV23-1|TRBJ1-1
ASSQHTTDRSNTEAF
>TRBD1|TRBV3-1/TRBV3-2|TRBJ1-4
ASSLGGTGDEKLF
>TRBD2|TRBV5-1|TRBJ2-6
ASSLHGLAPSGANVLT